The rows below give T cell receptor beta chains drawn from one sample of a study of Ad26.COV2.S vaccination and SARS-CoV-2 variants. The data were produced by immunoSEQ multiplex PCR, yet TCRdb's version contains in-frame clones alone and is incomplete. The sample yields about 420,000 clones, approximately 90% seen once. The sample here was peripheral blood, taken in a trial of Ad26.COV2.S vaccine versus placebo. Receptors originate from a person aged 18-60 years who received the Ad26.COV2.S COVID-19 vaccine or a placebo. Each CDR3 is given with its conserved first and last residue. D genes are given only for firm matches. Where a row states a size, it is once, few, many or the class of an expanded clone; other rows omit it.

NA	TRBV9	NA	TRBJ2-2	TGTGCCAGCAGCGTAGCTTCCGGACTTTATCGCACCGGGGAGCTGTTTTTT	CASSVASGLYRTGELFF
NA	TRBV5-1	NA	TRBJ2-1	TGCGCCAGCAGCCATGACGGACAGAACAATGAGCAGTTCTTC	CASSHDGQNNEQFF
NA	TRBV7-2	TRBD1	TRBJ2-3	TGTGCCAGCAGCCCTACAGGGGGACCAGATACGCAGTATTTT	CASSPTGGPDTQYF
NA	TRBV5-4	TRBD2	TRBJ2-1	TGTGCCAGCAGCTTGCGCGGGGGGAACTATGAGCAGTTCTTC	CASSLRGGNYEQFF
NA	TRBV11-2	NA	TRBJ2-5	TGTGCCAGCAGCTTAGCCCCCCAGGGTGGGGAGACCCAGTACTTC	CASSLAPQGGETQYF
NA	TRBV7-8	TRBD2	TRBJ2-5	TGTGCCAGCAGCTGGGATAGCGGGGGCCAAGGGGAGACCCAGTACTTC	CASSWDSGGQGETQYF
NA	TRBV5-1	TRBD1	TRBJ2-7	TGCGCCAGCAGCCCAGGGATGGGACAGGCCTCCTACGAGCAGTACTTC	CASSPGMGQASYEQYF
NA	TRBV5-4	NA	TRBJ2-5	TGTGCCAGCAGCTTGCGGCGAGTCCAAGAGACCCAGTACTTC	CASSLRRVQETQYF
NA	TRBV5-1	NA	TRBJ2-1	TGCGCCAGCAGCTTGGTTGCAGGGGCCAGCTCCTACAATGAGCAGTTCTTC	CASSLVAGASSYNEQFF
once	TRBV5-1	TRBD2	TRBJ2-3	TGCGCCAGCAGTCCGGTAGGACTAGCGGGGGGACGCACAGATACGCAGTATTTT	CASSPVGLAGGRTDTQYF
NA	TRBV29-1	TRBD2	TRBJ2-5	TGCAGCGTTCGCCGGGACTACCGTCTAGAGACCCAGTACTTC	CSVRRDYRLETQYF
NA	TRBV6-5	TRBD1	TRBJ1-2	TGTGCCAGCAGTTACTCGCCGGACAGGGGAACGAGTGGCTACACCTTC	CASSYSPDRGTSGYTF
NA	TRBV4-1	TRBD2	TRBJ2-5	TGCGCCAGCAGCCAGTGGACTAGCGGGGACTACTTGGAGACCCAGTACTTC	CASSQWTSGDYLETQYF
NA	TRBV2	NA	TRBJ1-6	TGTGCCAGCAGTGATCTGGGTTATTCACCCCTCCACTTT	CASSDLGYSPLHF
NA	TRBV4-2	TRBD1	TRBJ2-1	TGTGCCAGCAGCCCCCAAAGGGGAAGACAGGGGGCGTACAATGAGCAGTTCTTC	CASSPQRGRQGAYNEQFF
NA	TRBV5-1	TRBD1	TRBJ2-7	TGCGCCAGCAGCTGGTATGACAGGGACCTCAGAGAGCAGTACTTC	CASSWYDRDLREQYF
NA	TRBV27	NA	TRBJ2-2	TGTGCCAGCAGCCCTCTCAACACCGGGGAGCTGTTTTTT	CASSPLNTGELFF
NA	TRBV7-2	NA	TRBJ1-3	TGTGCCAGCAGCTTAGACACCCTGGACACCATATATTTT	CASSLDTLDTIYF
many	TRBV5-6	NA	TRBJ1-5	TGTGCCAGCAGCTTGGGGGCAGGCATCTATAGCAATCAGCCCCAGCATTTT	CASSLGAGIYSNQPQHF
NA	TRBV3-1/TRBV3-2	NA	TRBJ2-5	TGTGCCAGCAGCCAAGTATGGTTTCAGGGAGGACACCAAGAGACCCAGTACTTC	CASSQVWFQGGHQETQYF
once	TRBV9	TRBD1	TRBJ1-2	TGTGCCAGCAGCGGCTGGGGACAGGGAAACTATGGCTACACCTTC	CASSGWGQGNYGYTF
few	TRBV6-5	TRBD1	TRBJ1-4	TGTGCCAGCAGACTCGGACAGGGAGCTAATGAAAAACTGTTTTTT	CASRLGQGANEKLFF
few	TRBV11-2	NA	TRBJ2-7	TGTGCCAGCAGCTTAGATCCAGGTTCCTACGAGCAGTACTTC	CASSLDPGSYEQYF
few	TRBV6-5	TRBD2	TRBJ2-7	TGTGCCAACGGACTAGCGGGGTCCTACGAGCAGTACTTC	CANGLAGSYEQYF
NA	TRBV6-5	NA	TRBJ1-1	TGTGCCAGCAGAGGACAGCCAGACACTGAAGCTTTCTTT	CASRGQPDTEAFF
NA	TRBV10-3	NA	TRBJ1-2	TGTGCCATCAGTGAGTCGAGGGAAGACTATGGCTACACCTTC	CAISESREDYGYTF
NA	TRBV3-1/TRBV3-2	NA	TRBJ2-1	TGTGCCAGCAGCCAAGATAACGCAGGGTTGGATGAGCAGTTCTTC	CASSQDNAGLDEQFF
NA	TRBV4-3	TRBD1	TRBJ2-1	TGCGCCAGCAGCCAGGATCCCCCGGGACAGGGTTTGAATGAGCAGTTCTTC	CASSQDPPGQGLNEQFF
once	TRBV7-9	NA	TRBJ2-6	TGTGCCAGCAGCTTATCTACAGCCCCTCTGTTGGCCAACGTCCTGACTTTC	CASSLSTAPLLANVLTF
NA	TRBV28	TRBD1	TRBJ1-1	TGTGCCAGCAGTTTTTACGGGGACAGGGCTGAAGCTTTCTTT	CASSFYGDRAEAFF
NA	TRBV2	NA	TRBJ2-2	TGTGCCAGCAGTGTATATGGGGGAACGAACACCGGGGAGCTGTTTTTT	CASSVYGGTNTGELFF
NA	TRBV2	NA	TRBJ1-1	TGTGCCAGCATTGGAGGGTCAGGGACCCAGAATGAAGCTTTCTTT	CASIGGSGTQNEAFF
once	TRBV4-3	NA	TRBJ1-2	TGCGCCAGCAGCCAAGAGAGGGCCCAGCATGGCTACACCTTC	CASSQERAQHGYTF